This T cell receptor beta chain was observed in a study of graft-versus-host responses after intestinal transplantation (dated by TCRdb to the early 2020s). Broadly, across the study: Multivisceral, liver-intestinal, or isolated intestinal transplants were received by the recipients. Anti-thymocyte globulin induction was given to all recipients, followed by maintenance tacrolimus and steroids for about 3 years. Bulk TCR-beta CDR3 sequencing was used to track graft-versus-host and host-versus-graft alloreactive T cell clones in the graft, circulation and bone marrow after intestinal transplantation. To identify alloreactive clones, pre-transplant mixed lymphocyte reaction products were sequenced and compared with unstimulated pre-transplant donor and recipient T cells. The cohort enrolled about 23 intestinal transplant recipients, one of whom was a retransplant, and 3 patients without pretransplant specimens were excluded. Donor T cell macrochimerism was defined as a peak of at least 4% donor T cells among recipient peripheral blood mononuclear cells. Samples from three later patients were sequenced in-house on an Illumina MiSeq with MiXCR processing rather than by the commercial service.

In the first month after transplant, blood samples were collected up to 4 times, and after that at least monthly when available. As for this clone: Its antigen is unknown. Qualities for individual bases were not recorded, and no much larger clone is one base off.

The study at large found these results: High GvH to HvG T cell clonal ratios were observed in the allografts of patients with donor T cell macrochimerism. Conclusions were limited by the relatively low number and heterogeneity of intestinal transplant patients. Peak levels of circulating GvH clones were associated with declines in HvG clones early after transplant. GvH clones were detected in recipient bone marrow, and some appeared earlier in ileal mucosa or blood, consistent with an intestinal mucosal origin.

From cysteine to phenylalanine, the CDR3 is 11 amino acids long. The kept DNA is CDR3 alone, 33 bases in frame from the first base. Per the germline V gene, LGHNA is the CDR1 and YSLEER is the CDR2. The junction shows trimming of 7 bases on V and 6 bases on J, plus 9 bases between the germline ends. The library came from the immunoSEQ multiplex PCR assay. For most patients, genomic DNA was subjected to high-throughput TCR-beta CDR3 sequencing by Adaptive Biotechnologies. In the authors' own workflow: Adaptive's ImmunoSEQ software was the source of the TCR sequencing data for fewer than 20 patients, while three other patients were processed with MiXCR and VDJtools. Because the origin of CDR3 nucleotide sequences shared between donor and recipient could not be assigned, those sequences were removed. To be classed as alloreactive, a clone needed at least 2-fold expansion over unstimulated cells and a minimum CFSE-low frequency of 0.002% (template counts) or 0.001% (read counts). Clones were considered mappable if detected in sequenced pre-transplant spleen, lymph node, or MLR CFSE-low populations of the donor or recipient. Cumulative frequency of alloreactive clones was calculated as a percentage of all sequences weighted by copy number. TCRdb retrieved this table from immuneACCESS and kept in-frame rearrangements only. Not all clones are present; in checked studies, unresolved V genes account for under half, and no reason is known for the remainder. The V and J calls and clone size are taken from that table; D and trimming were inferred from the DNA. Within this sample are 40,000 or so clones, with just under 95% of them counted one time only. The ten largest clonotypes hold 0.65% to 0.95% of the sample.

The source is a human patient who received an intestinal transplant, so some T cells may come from the graft donor. The sequenced sample was PBMCs, obtained 16 days after intestinal transplant. The chain employs TRBV4-3 and TRBJ1-1; the D gene lacks a confident call. The DNA is as follows: TGCGCCAGCATCGCAGGAGCTGAAGCTTTCTTT. Its protein is CASIAGAEAFF.